This is a list of T cell receptor beta chains from one sample in a study of graft-versus-host responses after intestinal transplantation. Profiled with immunoSEQ multiplex PCR; TCRdb holds only in-frame clones, not every one. This table holds over 100,000 clones, about 95% found once. These receptors have no known antigen. Specimen: unstimulated CD8+ T cells sorted from spleen or lymph node cells, collected before intestinal transplant. The receptor source for this set is a human donor who received an intestinal transplant. Each CDR3 is given with its conserved first and last residue. Each record gives: clone size, D gene, J gene, V gene, CDR3 DNA, CDR3 protein. D genes are given only for firm matches. Clone size is not always given. Where it is, it says once, few, many or a class for expanded clones.

>-|TRBD2|TRBJ2-7|TRBV4-2
TGTGCCAGCAGCCAAGAGTCGACAGGAGCGGGAGGTAGCTCCTACGAGCAGTACTTC
CASSQESTGAGGSSYEQYF
>-|-|TRBJ2-5|TRBV19
TGTGCCAGTAGTATGTCAGGGATCCGAGAGACCCAGTACTTC
CASSMSGIRETQYF
>-|-|TRBJ2-7|TRBV9
TGTGCCAGCAGCAACCGGGACTGGGGGTCCTACGAGCAGTACTTC
CASSNRDWGSYEQYF
>-|TRBD1|TRBJ1-5|TRBV27
TGTGCCAGCAGTCGCAGGGGGGGTCAGCCCCAGCATTTT
CASSRRGGQPQHF
>-|TRBD1|TRBJ1-2|TRBV9
TGTGCCAGCAGCGTAGATCCGGGGGAGGGGACAGGCGACTATGGCTACACCTTC
CASSVDPGEGTGDYGYTF
>-|-|TRBJ2-7|TRBV5-4
TGTGCCAGCAGCTTGGACAGTCCCTACGAGCAGTACTTC
CASSLDSPYEQYF
>once|TRBD2|TRBJ2-3|TRBV19
TGTGCCAGTACCCTAGCGGGAGGAACAGATACGCAGTATTTT
CASTLAGGTDTQYF
>once|TRBD1|TRBJ2-1|TRBV19
TGTGCCGTCTCTTCCGGGACAGGGGGCTACAATGAGCAGTTCTTC
CAVSSGTGGYNEQFF
>-|-|TRBJ2-1|TRBV5-5
TGTGCCAGCAGCTTGAGGCCCGTCGCCCTCAGGGGCAATGAGCAGTTCTTC
CASSLRPVALRGNEQFF
>-|-|TRBJ2-2|TRBV6-5
TGTGCCAGCAGTTACTCGAGTGGACTGTACACCGGGGAGCTGTTTTTT
CASSYSSGLYTGELFF
>-|-|TRBJ2-5|TRBV27
TGTGCAGCGGGTCGGGGCGGCGAAGAGACCCAGTACTTC
CAAGRGGEETQYF
>once|TRBD2|TRBJ2-5|TRBV29-1
TGCAGCGTTGAGGCTAGCGGGAGGGCCAGTCTGGCCCAGTACTTC
CSVEASGRASLAQYF
>-|TRBD1|TRBJ1-2|TRBV4-1
TGCGCCAGCAGCCAAGATCCCGCAGGGGGGGAGGGAGGCTACACCTTC
CASSQDPAGGEGGYTF
>once|-|TRBJ1-5|TRBV28
TGTGCCAGCAGTAAAAATCAGCCCCAGCATTTT
CASSKNQPQHF
>-|-|TRBJ2-7|TRBV10-1
TGCGCCAGCAGTCCGGGATCTTGGAGCTACGAGCAGTACTTC
CASSPGSWSYEQYF
>once|-|TRBJ1-1|TRBV6-5
TGTGCCAGCAGCAGAGCAATGAACACTGAAGCTTTCTTT
CASSRAMNTEAFF
>-|-|TRBJ2-7|TRBV19
TGTGCCAGTAGTCTCCGGGACGGATACGAGCAGTACTTC
CASSLRDGYEQYF
>-|-|TRBJ2-1|TRBV21-1
TGTGCCAGCAGCAAAGCAGGGAGACAGGGGTCCTACAATGAGCAGTTCTTC
CASSKAGRQGSYNEQFF
>once|TRBD1|TRBJ2-7|TRBV28
TGTGCCAGCAGTTTTCTACCCTACCGACAGGGAAACTACTACGAGCAGTACTTC
CASSFLPYRQGNYYEQYF
>-|TRBD2|TRBJ2-3|TRBV6-5
TGTGCCAGCAGCGCTAGCGGGGGTACAGATACGCAGTATTTT
CASSASGGTDTQYF